The entry that follows covers one TCR beta chain sequence. Some clones are missing from TCRdb's copy, which holds only in-frame ones; the method was immunoSEQ multiplex PCR. This table holds about 39,000 clones, more than 75% found once. This specimen belongs to a study of blood T cell repertoires in COVID-19. Losses at the gene ends were 0 bases for V and 1 base for J; bases not matched to a gene: 3. Germline CDR1 SGHDN, CDR2 FVKESK. This CDR3 has 16 residues. This clonotype was sampled from a man aged 70 or older with active or convalescent COVID-19. The chain is built from TRBV14 and TRBJ1-1; 9 positions agree with TRBD1. Sequencing used peripheral blood. CDR3 loop: CASSQDPGQGNTEAFF. The CDR3 bases are TGTGCCAGCAGCCAAGATCCGGGACAGGGGAACACTGAAGCTTTCTTT.